These T cell receptor beta chains were read from a single sample in a study of Graves' ophthalmopathy and Graves' hyperthyroidism. Via MiXCR, TCRdb re-called the multiplex PCR reads, giving one row per CDR3 protein. The sample carries 740,000 or so distinct CDR3 sequences, roughly two fifths recorded once. Sequenced material: peripheral blood. These TCRs come from an adult man with Graves' ophthalmopathy. Each CDR3 is given with its conserved first and last residue. Fields, in order: D gene, J gene, CDR3 length, V gene, clone size, CDR3 DNA, CDR3 protein. A D gene is named only where the DNA matches it firmly. Clone size is not always given. Where it is, it says once, few, many or a class for expanded clones.

- | TRBJ2-5 | 14 | TRBV20-1 | many | TGCAGTGCTAGAGATCCGGGGGGCAGGGAGACCCAGTACTTC | CSARDPGGRETQYF
TRBD1 | TRBJ1-5 | 15 | TRBV7-9 | - | TGTGCCAGCAGCCCGGGACAGTTTAGCAATCAGCCCCAGCATTTT | CASSPGQFSNQPQHF
- | TRBJ2-7 | 11 | TRBV7-9 | - | TGTGCCAGCAGCCCCCCAGGGATTAAGTACTTC | CASSPPGIKYF
- | TRBJ1-1 | 13 | TRBV5-5 | - | TGTGCCAGCCCCACAGGCGTGAACACTGAAGCTTTCTTT | CASPTGVNTEAFF
TRBD1 | TRBJ1-6 | 18 | TRBV12-3/TRBV12-4 | - | TGTGCCAGCAGCCCAGACAGGGTGGCAACGATCTATAATTCACCCCTCCACTTT | CASSPDRVATIYNSPLHF
- | TRBJ2-5 | 13 | TRBV2 | many | TGTGCCAGCAGCGAGGCGGGCTCGGGGACCCAGTACTTC | CASSEAGSGTQYF
- | TRBJ1-1 | 12 | TRBV11-2 | - | TGTGCCAGCAGCCAAGGTGGAGACGAAGCTTTCTTT | CASSQGGDEAFF
- | TRBJ2-6 | 17 | TRBV10-3 | once | TGTGCCATCAGTGAGTCGCGAGGGGTGAATGGGGCCAACGTCCTGACTTTC | CAISESRGVNGANVLTF
- | TRBJ1-1 | 15 | TRBV19 | - | TGCGCCAGCAGCCAAGAAGAGACAGGGAACACTGAAGCTTTCTTT | CASSQEETGNTEAFF
TRBD2 | TRBJ2-5 | 13 | TRBV2 | few | TGTGCCAGCAGAGGACTAGTGGCGGAGACCCAGTACTTC | CASRGLVAETQYF
- | TRBJ2-5 | 15 | TRBV12-3/TRBV12-4 | few | TGTGCCAGCAGTCAATCCTTACCCAGGCAAGAGACCCAGTACTTC | CASSQSLPRQETQYF
TRBD1 | TRBJ2-7 | 14 | TRBV2 | - | TGCGCCAGCTTGGTACAGGGGGCAAATATCGAGCAGTACTTC | CASLVQGANIEQYF
- | TRBJ2-7 | 12 | TRBV10-3 | many | TGTGCCTCCACACAGGGTACCTACGAGCAGTACTTC | CASTQGTYEQYF
TRBD1 | TRBJ1-2 | 19 | TRBV10-3 | many | TGTGCCATCAGTGGGACGTCCGGGACAGGGGGCATAGGAGGCTATGGCTACACCTTC | CAISGTSGTGGIGGYGYTF
- | TRBJ1-6 | 13 | TRBV20-1 | few | TGCAGTGCGCCGGGTAGTCCAAATTCACCCCTCCACTTT | CSAPGSPNSPLHF
- | TRBJ1-5 | 14 | TRBV19 | - | TGTGCCAGTAGTAAGGTTTTCCGCAATCAGCCCCAGCATTTT | CASSKVFRNQPQHF
- | TRBJ2-6 | 13 | TRBV7-2 | - | TGTGCCAGCAGCTGGGGAGGGGCCAACGTCCTGACTTTC | CASSWGGANVLTF
- | TRBJ1-2 | 14 | TRBV19 | many | TGTGCCAGTGGCAGGGGTAGTGCCGACTATGGCTACACCTTC | CASGRGSADYGYTF
- | TRBJ2-5 | 14 | TRBV24-1 | - | TGTGCCACCAGTATAGGGGGGGCCAGGGAGACCCAGTACTTC | CATSIGGARETQYF
- | TRBJ1-2 | 13 | TRBV6-5 | - | TGTGCCAGCACCCCGGACGGAAACTATGGCTACACCTTC | CASTPDGNYGYTF
TRBD1 | TRBJ2-7 | 13 | TRBV29-1 | - | TGCAGCTCACCACAGGGGGTGGCGTACGAGCAGTACTTC | CSSPQGVAYEQYF
- | TRBJ2-5 | 14 | TRBV7-9 | many | TGTGCCAGCAGCTTAGTCGGGATTAGGGAGACCCAGTACTTC | CASSLVGIRETQYF
- | TRBJ1-1 | 17 | TRBV7-9 | many | TGTGCCAGCAGCCGAGATAGAGGGACCCCGGGGAACACTGAAGCTTTCTTT | CASSRDRGTPGNTEAFF
TRBD1 | TRBJ2-7 | 15 | TRBV7-9 | many | TGTGCCAGCAGCTCCCCTCGACAGGGTTCCTACGAGCAGTACTTC | CASSSPRQGSYEQYF
- | TRBJ1-6 | 14 | TRBV10-2 | - | TGTGCCAGCAGCCCGACCTTCTCCAATTCACCCCTCCACTTT | CASSPTFSNSPLHF
- | TRBJ2-6 | 13 | TRBV7-9 | - | TGTGCCTGGTTCGTTGGAGGATCCAACGTCCTGACTTTC | CAWFVGGSNVLTF
TRBD1 | TRBJ2-7 | 13 | TRBV28 | - | TGTGCCAGCAGTTCGCCGGGACAGGGGGGGCAGTACTTC | CASSSPGQGGQYF
TRBD2 | TRBJ2-5 | 13 | TRBV10-3 | - | TGTGCCACCGGGGCGGGAGAAAGGGGGACCCAGTACTTC | CATGAGERGTQYF
- | TRBJ1-6 | 13 | TRBV2 | - | TGTGCCAGCTCACCCTCCGACGATTCACCCCTCCACTTT | CASSPSDDSPLHF
TRBD1 | TRBJ1-1 | 14 | TRBV7-9 | few | TGCGCCAGCAGCCGAAGGGGGCGCGACACTGAAGCTTTCTTT | CASSRRGRDTEAFF
- | TRBJ1-5 | 15 | TRBV10-2 | many | TGCGCCAGCAGTGAGTCGACTCGTAACAATCAGCCCCAGCATTTT | CASSESTRNNQPQHF
- | TRBJ2-7 | 13 | TRBV2 | - | TGTGCCAGCAGCCAGACAACGGGGGGCGCGGGGCACTTC | CASSQTTGGAGHF
- | TRBJ1-1 | 13 | TRBV20-1 | many | TGCAGTGCTAGAGATGTGGACAGCACTGAAGCTTTCTTT | CSARDVDSTEAFF
- | TRBJ1-4 | 13 | TRBV7-6 | many | TGTGCCAGCACCTCGGGGCAGGGCAGAAAACTGTTTTTT | CASTSGQGRKLFF
- | TRBJ2-5 | 14 | TRBV20-1 | few | TGCAGTGCTAGCTTGGGCCAGTTAGGGGAGACCCAGTACTTC | CSASLGQLGETQYF
- | TRBJ1-4 | 15 | TRBV9 | few | TGTGCCAGCAGCGTAGCCACGGGGAGTCGGGAAAAACTGTTTTTT | CASSVATGSREKLFF
- | TRBJ1-2 | 13 | TRBV10-3 | - | TGTGCCATCAGTGAGTCACAGCCGGGAGGCGACACCTTC | CAISESQPGGDTF
TRBD1 | TRBJ1-5 | 13 | TRBV20-1 | - | TGCAGTGCTAGACCGGGACAGGGACAGCCCCAGCATTTT | CSARPGQGQPQHF
TRBD1 | TRBJ2-1 | 15 | TRBV14 | - | TGTGCCAGCAGCCCTGGACAGGGTAACTACAATGAGCAGTTCTTC | CASSPGQGNYNEQFF